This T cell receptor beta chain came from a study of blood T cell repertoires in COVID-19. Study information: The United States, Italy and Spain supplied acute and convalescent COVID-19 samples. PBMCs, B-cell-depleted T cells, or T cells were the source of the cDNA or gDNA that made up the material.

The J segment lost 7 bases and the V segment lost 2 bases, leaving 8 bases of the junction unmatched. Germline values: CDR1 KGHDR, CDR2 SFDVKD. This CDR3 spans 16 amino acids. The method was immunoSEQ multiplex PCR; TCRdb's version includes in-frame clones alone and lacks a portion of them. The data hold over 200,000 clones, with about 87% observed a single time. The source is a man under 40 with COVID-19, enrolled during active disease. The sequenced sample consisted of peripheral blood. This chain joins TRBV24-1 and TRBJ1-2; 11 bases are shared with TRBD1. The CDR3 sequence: CATSDSGTGGTSGYTF. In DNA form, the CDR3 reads TGTGCCACCAGTGATTCCGGGACAGGGGGAACGAGTGGCTACACCTTC.